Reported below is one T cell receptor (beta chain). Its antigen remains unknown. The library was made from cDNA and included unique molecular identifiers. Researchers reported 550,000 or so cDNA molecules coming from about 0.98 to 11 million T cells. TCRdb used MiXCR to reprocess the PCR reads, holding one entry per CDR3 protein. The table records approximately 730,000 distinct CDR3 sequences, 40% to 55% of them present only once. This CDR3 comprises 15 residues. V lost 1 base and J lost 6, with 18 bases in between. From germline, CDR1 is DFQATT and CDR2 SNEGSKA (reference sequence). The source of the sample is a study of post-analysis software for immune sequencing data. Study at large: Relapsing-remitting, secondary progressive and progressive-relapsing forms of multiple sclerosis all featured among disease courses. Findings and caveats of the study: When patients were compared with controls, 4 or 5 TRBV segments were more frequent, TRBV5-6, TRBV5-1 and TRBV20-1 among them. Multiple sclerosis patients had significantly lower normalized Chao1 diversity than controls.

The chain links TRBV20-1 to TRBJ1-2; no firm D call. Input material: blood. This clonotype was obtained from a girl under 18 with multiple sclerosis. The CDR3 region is CSARGSRALIDGYTF. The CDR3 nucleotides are TGCAGTGCTAGAGGCTCCCGAGCATTAATTGATGGCTACACCTTC.